This TCR beta chain was captured by sequencing in a study of T cells in Graves' hyperthyroidism and ophthalmopathy. The study, taken as a whole, reports: Among clonotypes expanded in thyroid above 0.001, most were also found in blood.

This clonotype was found many times. Its antigen remains unidentified. Germline lookup yields CDR1 SQVTM and CDR2 ANQGSEA. There are 11 residues in the CDR3. Trimming took off 6 bases at V and 3 bases at J, with 9 bases between the two ends. TCR beta CDR3 regions were amplified from RNA. An initial round of RT-PCR targeting the TCR CDR3 relied on the HTBI primer set. TCRdb ran MiXCR on the multiplex PCR reads and lists one entry per CDR3 protein. The table records some 50,000 distinct CDR3 sequences, 48% of them present only once. This TCR came from a woman aged 45-59 years with Graves' ophthalmopathy. The specimen was blood. The chain couples TRBV29-1 to TRBJ2-7; D ambiguous. CDR3 region: CSVLILYEQYF. The CDR3 nucleotides read TGCAGCGTCTTAATACTCTACGAGCAGTACTTC.